A few counts support the clone carrying this TCR beta chain. Germline lookup yields CDR1 SGHTA and CDR2 FQGNSA. This CDR3 is built from 16 residues. V was pared by 0 bases and J by 2 bases, with 6 bases of the junction left unmatched. The sample is drawn from a study of blood T cells in healthy people across ages. The use of a sample-barcoded 5' primer and a J-beta primer mix characterized a second PCR of about 6 to 12 cycles. No fewer than 3 million CDR3-containing paired-end reads came from each sample. TCRdb called the 5' RACE reads again in MiXCR, with one record for every CDR3 protein. The table shows roughly 730,000 distinct CDR3 sequences, with 45% to 70% occurring only once. The draw of peripheral blood yielded about 9.4 milliliters from each donor. Isolation of PBMCs gave at least 6 million cells per sample.

The rearrangement joins TRBV7-2 to TRBJ2-5, with 7 bases identical to TRBD2. Input material: blood. This receptor was obtained from a man aged 35-49 years in good health. DNA of the CDR3: TGTGCCAGCAGCTTAGCGCATGGGGGGGGGCAAGAGACCCAGTACTTC. It translates to CASSLAHGGGQETQYF.